This TCR beta chain was profiled in a study of shared clonotypes between healthy human individuals. Worth noting for this clone: Its cognate antigen is unknown.

The CDR3 consists of 19 residues. V lost 2 bases to trimming and J lost 0 bases; unmatched junction nucleotides: 12. Germline values: CDR1 LNHDA, CDR2 SQIVND (reference sequence). This table comes from immunoSEQ multiplex PCR, and its TCRdb copy is limited to in-frame clones, with some not included. The data contain roughly 2.6 million clones, roughly nine tenths of them seen just once; the ten biggest clones take up 0.11% to 0.15%. Study conclusions and caveats: When naive CD4 clonotypes were compared across a few donors, about 5% were shared. Collection of samples was limited to blood; tissue repertoires likely differ.

J is TRBJ2-4 and V is TRBV19; 8 nucleotides agree with TRBD1. The TCR sequence derives from a man aged 18 to 30 in good health. Sequences were obtained from naive CD4+ T cells sorted from blood. Subset of the sample: CD45RA+ positively selected. DNA for the CDR3: TGTGCCAGTAGTATATGGGCGGGACAGGCAAAACTAGCCAAAAACATTCAGTACTTC. Translated: CASSIWAGQAKLAKNIQYF.